The rows below give T cell receptor beta chains drawn from one sample of a study of OX40 agonist ivuxolimab in advanced cancers. Assay used: immunoSEQ multiplex PCR; TCRdb lists only in-frame clones, some missing. The sample carries 70,000 or so clones, about three quarters recorded once. The sequencing used CD4+ or CD8+ T cells sorted from blood, collected in a trial of the OX40 agonist ivuxolimab. Receptors originate from an adult with an advanced solid tumor such as melanoma, head and neck, liver or kidney cancer. Both conserved end residues are part of each CDR3. The D gene is left open where the match is weak. A clone size is listed for some rows: how often the clone was seen (once, few, many), or a class if it is expanded.

>TRBJ2-3|TRBV9|once|TRBD2
TGTGCCAGCAGCGTAGGGGGAGGGACTAGCGGGAGAGATACGCAGTATTTT
CASSVGGGTSGRDTQYF
>TRBJ1-5|TRBV28|once|.
TGTGCCAGCAGGGCCGCCGACAGGCTCAATCAGCCCCAGCATTTT
CASRAADRLNQPQHF
>TRBJ2-7|TRBV5-1|.|.
TGCGCCAGCAGCTTAAACCCCAGGGGTGCAGGGCCCGAGCAGTACTTC
CASSLNPRGAGPEQYF
>TRBJ2-7|TRBV30|.|.
TGTGCCTGGACTGGGGTGCTGAGCTACGAGCAGTACTTC
CAWTGVLSYEQYF
>TRBJ2-5|TRBV11-3|.|TRBD2
TGTGCCAGCAGCTTTGGGCTAGCGGCCCAAGAGACCCAGTACTTC
CASSFGLAAQETQYF
>TRBJ1-4|TRBV29-1|.|.
TGCAGCGTGGCACAGGGAGGGGGTGAAAAACTGTTTTTT
CSVAQGGGEKLFF
>TRBJ2-5|TRBV18|once|.
TGTGCCAGCTCACCCTCCTATGTGGAGACCCAGTACTTC
CASSPSYVETQYF
>TRBJ1-2|TRBV5-1|.|.
TGCGCCAGCAAGGGCGGCGGGGTTGTCTATGGCTACACCTTC
CASKGGGVVYGYTF
>TRBJ2-3|TRBV10-3|.|TRBD2
TGTGCCATCAGTGAGTCACCCGCGGGGGGAGGGGCAGATACGCAGTATTTT
CAISESPAGGGADTQYF
>TRBJ1-1|TRBV7-9|.|.
TGTGCCAGCAGTACCCGGGTAGGGCCGGGGACTGAAGCTTTCTTT
CASSTRVGPGTEAFF
>TRBJ2-7|TRBV7-2|.|TRBD2
TGTGCCAGCAGCTATAGCCCTAGCGGGAGTCGCTACGAGCAGTACTTC
CASSYSPSGSRYEQYF
>TRBJ1-1|TRBV29-1|.|.
TGCAGCGCCAAACAGGGTCGAACTGAAGCTTTCTTT
CSAKQGRTEAFF
>TRBJ1-2|TRBV18|.|.
TGTGCCAGCTCACCAAAGTTCCAGGGCGACTATGGCTACACCTTC
CASSPKFQGDYGYTF
>TRBJ1-1|TRBV19|.|.
TGTGCCAGTAGTATCCCGGGAGGGAACACTGAAGCTTTCTTT
CASSIPGGNTEAFF
>TRBJ2-7|TRBV11-2|once|.
TGTGCCAGCAGCTTAGCAGGTGATTTTGGGTACGAGCAGTACTTC
CASSLAGDFGYEQYF
>TRBJ2-3|TRBV5-1|.|.
TGCGCCAGCAGCTTGGGAAGGGGAGAAGATACGCAGTATTTT
CASSLGRGEDTQYF
>TRBJ2-2|TRBV4-2|.|.
TGTGCCAGCAGCCCGCTAGACCGGAACACCGGGGAGCTGTTTTTT
CASSPLDRNTGELFF
>TRBJ1-3|TRBV2|.|.
TGTGCCAGCAGTTTAGGGGTTGGAAACACCATATATTTT
CASSLGVGNTIYF
>TRBJ2-5|TRBV5-1|.|TRBD1
TGCGCCAGCAGCTTGGGACAGGGTGGAGAGACCCAGTACTTC
CASSLGQGGETQYF
>TRBJ2-1|TRBV5-4|.|TRBD1
TGTGCCAGCAGCTCCGCCGGGACAGGGGCGGGTGAGCAGTTCTTC
CASSSAGTGAGEQFF
>TRBJ1-2|TRBV27|.|.
TGTGCCAGCAGAGCCAGGACAGAAAAAACTAACTATGGCTACACCTTC
CASRARTEKTNYGYTF
>TRBJ2-7|TRBV6-1|.|TRBD1
TGTGCCACCCGACAGGGGGCGTTTAACTTC
CATRQGAFNF
>TRBJ1-5|TRBV19|.|TRBD1
TGTGCCAGTAGAGAAACAGGGGGCTACAATCAGCCCCAGCATTTT
CASRETGGYNQPQHF
>TRBJ2-1|TRBV2|few|.
TGTGCCAGCAGTGCCTCAATGGGGTTTTACAATGAGCAGTTCTTC
CASSASMGFYNEQFF
>TRBJ2-7|TRBV19|once|.
TGTGCCAGTAGTCGGACTGGGGGCTCCTACGAGCAGTACTTC
CASSRTGGSYEQYF
>TRBJ1-2|TRBV5-1|.|.
TGCGCCAGCAGCGAGGGACGAGCTAACTATGGCTACACCTTC
CASSEGRANYGYTF
>TRBJ2-7|TRBV5-1|.|.
TGCGCCAGCAGCTTGGGCAGGGGAAACGAGCAGTACTTC
CASSLGRGNEQYF
>TRBJ1-1|TRBV9|.|.
TGTGCCAGCAGCGTAGCTGGGGCAGCCCAATCTGAAGCTTTCTTT
CASSVAGAAQSEAFF
>TRBJ2-1|TRBV19|.|TRBD1
TGTGCCAGTAACCGTGGGGGACAGGGGCAGTTCTTC
CASNRGGQGQFF
>TRBJ2-5|TRBV6-1|few|TRBD2
TGTGCCAGCAGTGAGGGACTAGCGGGAGCCGGGCGAGAGACCCAGTACTTC
CASSEGLAGAGRETQYF
>TRBJ2-2|TRBV5-1|.|.
TGCGCCAGCAGCTTGGGCAGGACCCCTCGGGACACCGGGGAGCTGTTTTTT
CASSLGRTPRDTGELFF
>TRBJ1-2|TRBV7-6|.|TRBD1
TGTGCCAGCAGCTCCTCAGGGGGCTCTGGCTACACCTTC
CASSSSGGSGYTF
>TRBJ1-5|TRBV19|.|.
TGTGCCAGTAGTATAGTTTCCAAGCCCCAGCATTTT
CASSIVSKPQHF
>TRBJ2-1|TRBV7-2|.|TRBD2
TGTGCCAGCAGCCCCACTAGCGGGAGCCGCTACAATGAGCAGTTCTTC
CASSPTSGSRYNEQFF
>TRBJ1-4|TRBV14|.|.
TGTGCCAGCAGCCAAGCAGGAGTATCTAATGAAAAACTGTTTTTT
CASSQAGVSNEKLFF
>TRBJ2-7|TRBV10-3|few|.
TGTGCCATCAGTGAGTCGGGGGCCCACGAGCAGTACTTC
CAISESGAHEQYF
>TRBJ2-5|TRBV20-1|once|.
TGCAGTGCTAACTATCCGGGGACCCAGTACTTC
CSANYPGTQYF
>TRBJ2-3|TRBV7-9|few|.
TGTGCCCTAGGGAGTGATACGCAGTATTTT
CALGSDTQYF
>TRBJ1-4|TRBV7-2|.|.
TGTGCCAGCAGCTTAGTGGGGGGCAGGGAAAAACTGTTTTTT
CASSLVGGREKLFF
>TRBJ1-5|TRBV15|.|TRBD1
TGTGCCACCAGCAGAGGGAGACAGGGAGTCGGCAATCAGCCCCAGCATTTT
CATSRGRQGVGNQPQHF
>TRBJ1-2|TRBV27|few|.
TGTGCCAGCAGCTCAGCTTCGGGACTCCCAACGATGGTCGGCTACACCTTC
CASSSASGLPTMVGYTF
>TRBJ1-6|TRBV7-9|.|.
TGTGCCAGCAGCTGGGATAATTCACCCCTCCACTTT
CASSWDNSPLHF
>TRBJ1-4|TRBV27|.|.
TGTGCCAGCAGTGGGCCAGGAAAAAATGAAAAACTGTTTTTT
CASSGPGKNEKLFF
>TRBJ2-7|TRBV5-4|once|TRBD2
TGTGCCAGCAGCTTGTATGGGACGGGACTAGCGCAGTACTTC
CASSLYGTGLAQYF
>TRBJ2-6|TRBV18|once|TRBD1
TGTGCCAGCTCCTCCGGGACAGGGGTCTCTGGGGCCAACGTCCTGACTTTC
CASSSGTGVSGANVLTF
>TRBJ1-3|TRBV2|.|.
TGTGCCAGCAGTGATCGGGGAAACACCATATATTTT
CASSDRGNTIYF
>TRBJ2-3|TRBV7-9|.|TRBD1
TGTGCCAGCAGCTTCGGCAGGGGGCCCACAGATACGCAGTATTTT
CASSFGRGPTDTQYF